Listed here is a single T cell receptor beta chain. The antigen is unknown. Selected positively for CCR7 and CD45RO-negative, naive CD8 cells excluded terminally differentiated effector memory CD45RA+ cells. Donors had no recently reported acute infections or vaccinations and were HIV-negative. Nashville, Tennessee was home to all donors, who were Caucasian adults. CDR3 length: 14 residues. V gave up 6 bases and J gave up 2 bases; unmatched junction bases: 5. From germline, CDR1 is LNHDA and CDR2 SQIVND (reference sequence). The data are from a study of shared clonotypes between healthy human individuals. Overall study results and limits: Rarefaction revealed incomplete sorted-subset sequencing despite large depth.

Assay runs were performed at deep level. TCRdb keeps only in-frame clones here, not all; method: immunoSEQ multiplex PCR. The sample contains millions of clones, approximately 94% of which appear only once. This sequence was found in a man between 18 and 35 years old in good health. Some clones in this sample may be carry-over from other donors' samples. The V and J genes are TRBV19 and TRBJ2-7; 9 bases map to TRBD1. Sample: naive CD8+ T cells from PBMCs. For the CDR3, the DNA is TGTGCCAGTAGCTGGGGGACAGGGACCTACGAGCAGTACTTC. This gives the protein CASSWGTGTYEQYF.